These 9 T cell receptor beta chains were sequenced from one sample in a study of blood T cell repertoires in COVID-19. Method: immunoSEQ multiplex PCR; TCRdb's copy keeps in-frame clones and lacks some. Found here are hundreds of thousands of clones, roughly 90% of them singletons; the top ten hold around 1%. Sequences were obtained from PBMCs or T cells enriched from blood (not recorded which). The receptors were gathered from a woman in her 30s who had recovered from COVID-19.

J is TRBJ1-1 and V is TRBV28; D unresolved. The CDR3 extends over 15 amino acids. Germline CDR1 reads MDHEN; CDR2 reads SYDVKM. V dropped 5 bases and J dropped 4 bases, with 17 bases sitting between them. The CDR3 region has the DNA TGTGCCAGCAGTAAGGCCTCAGCCGGGATCACTGAAGCTTTCTTT. This translates into CASSKASAGITEAFF.

This rearrangement joins TRBV11-2 to TRBJ1-4, with TRBD1 identical over 8 bases. Looked up from germline, CDR1 is SGHAT and CDR2 is FQNNGV. After removal of 5 bases from V and 8 bases from J, the junction contained 7 bases not matched to a gene. The CDR3 length is 14 residues. This chain's CDR3 is CASSQGAEREKLFF. The CDR3, as DNA: TGTGCCAGCAGCCAGGGGGCCGAGAGGGAAAAACTGTTTTTT.

The chain carries TRBV6-5 and TRBJ1-2; D is undetermined. The CDR3 loop spans 13 amino acids. Trimming pared 7 bases from V and 4 bases from J, leaving 13 bases between. Germline CDR1 is MNHEY and CDR2 is SVGAGI. The DNA of the CDR3 is TGTGCCAGCACCCCATTGTACGGCTATGGCTACACCTTC. Translation gives CASTPLYGYGYTF.

This chain links TRBV6-6 with TRBJ2-7; D possibly corresponds to TRBD1 (6 bases). Germline-derived CDR1 and CDR2 are MNHNY and SVGAGI (reference sequence). V was pared by 4 bases and J by 3 bases, with 10 bases between. The CDR3 extends over 13 amino acids. Here the CDR3 reads CASSLGTLYEQYF. CDR3 in DNA: TGTGCCAGCAGTTTAGGGACACTCTACGAGCAGTACTTC.

The chain is built from TRBV10-3 and TRBJ1-2; D is uncertain. Deletions cut 7 bases from V and 2 bases from J, with 14 bases between. This CDR3 has 14 amino acids. From germline, CDR1 is ENHRY and CDR2 SYGVKD. The DNA for the CDR3 is TGTGCCATCAAAGGACGGGAGAACAACTATGGCTACACCTTC. Its protein product is CAIKGRENNYGYTF.

This clone has just a few counts. This chain joins TRBV2 and TRBJ1-5, with D tentatively TRBD1 (5 bases). CDR3 length: 13 amino acids. Trimming removed 5 bases at V and 2 bases at J, with 7 bases between. The V gene's germline CDR1 is SNHLY and CDR2 FYNNEI. The CDR3 nucleotides read TGTGCCAGCAGTTCGGGGGGCAATCAGCCCCAGCATTTT. Its translation: CASSSGGNQPQHF.

The V call is TRBV4-3, the J call TRBJ1-2; 7 nucleotides align to TRBD1. The CDR3 length is 16 residues. The germline CDR1 and CDR2 sequences are LGHNA and YSLEER. With 1 base clipped from V and 6 bases from J, the junction kept 11 bases outside the gene matches. The CDR3 loop reads CASSQGYRDSSNGYTF. In nucleotides, the CDR3 is TGCGCCAGCAGCCAAGGATACCGGGACAGTTCTAATGGCTACACCTTC.

The chain uses TRBV10-3 and TRBJ1-3, with a tentative D call TRBD1 (5 bases). Germline CDR1 is ENHRY and CDR2 is SYGVKD. V was clipped by 0 bases and J by 2 bases, with 14 bases between them. The CDR3 spans 17 residues. CDR3 protein: CAISESLGQVAGNTIYF. As DNA, the CDR3 is TGTGCCATCAGTGAGTCCCTGGGGCAGGTCGCTGGAAACACCATATATTTT.

The rearrangement joins TRBV15 to TRBJ2-1; a possible D gene is TRBD2 (5 bases). V lost 9 bases and J lost 4, with 16 bases in between. This CDR3 has 14 residues. CDR1 is LNHNV and CDR2 is YYDKDF in the germline V gene (reference sequence). CDR3 in amino acids: CATAWWGEYNEQFF. CDR3 DNA sequence: TGTGCCACTGCTTGGTGGGGAGAGTACAATGAGCAGTTCTTC.